These T cell receptor beta chains were read from a single sample in a study of chemoradiotherapy in HPV16-positive cancers. The method was immunoSEQ multiplex PCR; TCRdb's version includes in-frame clones alone and lacks a portion of them. Of about 1,900 clones listed, roughly 77% are singletons. Material: tumor tissue, obtained from a patient who underwent chemoradiotherapy. These TCRs come from a human donor with HPV-associated anogenital cancer. Each CDR3 is given with its conserved first and last residue. The D gene is left open where the match is weak.

V gene: TRBV12-5
J gene: TRBJ2-1
D gene: TRBD1
CDR3 protein: CASGLGQGQFF

V gene: TRBV7-2
J gene: TRBJ1-2
D gene: TRBD1
CDR3 protein: CASSLRVSGQGVYGYTF

V gene: TRBV11-2
J gene: TRBJ2-1
D gene: NA
CDR3 protein: CASSLVGQSSEQFF

V gene: TRBV5-6
J gene: TRBJ2-1
D gene: NA
CDR3 protein: CASSPRGGEQFF

V gene: TRBV19
J gene: TRBJ2-7
D gene: TRBD1
CDR3 protein: CASEGQGANEQYF

V gene: TRBV10-3
J gene: TRBJ2-7
D gene: NA
CDR3 protein: CATKRAEEQYF

V gene: TRBV15
J gene: TRBJ1-1
D gene: NA
CDR3 protein: CATSRDRQPGTEAFF

V gene: TRBV19
J gene: TRBJ2-1
D gene: NA
CDR3 protein: CATVGSSGNEQFF

V gene: TRBV19
J gene: TRBJ2-1
D gene: TRBD2
CDR3 protein: CASGGTSGKSSYNEQFF

V gene: TRBV19
J gene: TRBJ1-4
D gene: NA
CDR3 protein: CASSIRREEKLFF

V gene: TRBV6-4
J gene: TRBJ1-2
D gene: NA
CDR3 protein: CASSPDVTNYGYTF

V gene: TRBV6-1
J gene: TRBJ1-5
D gene: TRBD1
CDR3 protein: CASEQGNNQPQHF

V gene: TRBV5-1
J gene: TRBJ2-5
D gene: TRBD1
CDR3 protein: CASSPGTDRLQETQYF

V gene: TRBV7-1
J gene: TRBJ2-7
D gene: NA
CDR3 protein: CASSATHLYEQYF

V gene: TRBV7-8
J gene: TRBJ2-3
D gene: TRBD1
CDR3 protein: CASSSTGGKDTQYF

V gene: TRBV11-3
J gene: TRBJ2-3
D gene: NA
CDR3 protein: CASSLHAGAADTQYF

V gene: TRBV19
J gene: TRBJ2-2
D gene: TRBD1
CDR3 protein: CASSILFGQGSSTGELFF

V gene: TRBV19
J gene: TRBJ1-4
D gene: TRBD1
CDR3 protein: CASSLGTATNEKLFF

V gene: TRBV23-1
J gene: TRBJ1-1
D gene: NA
CDR3 protein: CASRGAFF

V gene: TRBV19
J gene: TRBJ1-5
D gene: NA
CDR3 protein: CASSIDGNQPQHF

V gene: TRBV7-7
J gene: TRBJ2-1
D gene: TRBD1
CDR3 protein: CASSLDRAHNEQFF

V gene: TRBV4-3
J gene: TRBJ2-1
D gene: NA
CDR3 protein: CASGALAYNEQFF

V gene: TRBV5-4
J gene: TRBJ1-5
D gene: NA
CDR3 protein: CASSHGGGLEQPQHF

V gene: TRBV19
J gene: TRBJ2-7
D gene: TRBD1
CDR3 protein: CASSIFPRDRAPLEQYF

V gene: TRBV27
J gene: TRBJ2-7
D gene: NA
CDR3 protein: CASSSPSGDSYEQYF

V gene: TRBV2
J gene: TRBJ1-2
D gene: TRBD1
CDR3 protein: CASRAGQYGYTF

V gene: TRBV6-5
J gene: TRBJ2-6
D gene: NA
CDR3 protein: CASSPRVSGANVLTF

V gene: TRBV11-1
J gene: TRBJ2-5
D gene: TRBD2
CDR3 protein: CASSLEGLGQYF

V gene: TRBV7-9
J gene: TRBJ2-6
D gene: NA
CDR3 protein: CASSLVGAGANVLTF

V gene: TRBV5-6
J gene: TRBJ1-1
D gene: NA
CDR3 protein: CASSAGNTEAFF

V gene: TRBV2
J gene: TRBJ2-3
D gene: NA
CDR3 protein: CASSGWTTPDTQYF

V gene: TRBV7-3
J gene: TRBJ1-1
D gene: NA
CDR3 protein: CASSLSPRNEAFF

V gene: TRBV27
J gene: TRBJ1-5
D gene: NA
CDR3 protein: CASSSELGSNQPQHF

V gene: TRBV6-1
J gene: TRBJ2-1
D gene: TRBD2
CDR3 protein: CATQSGRISNEQFF

V gene: TRBV7-9
J gene: TRBJ2-4
D gene: NA
CDR3 protein: CASSMVGEGGSAKNIQYF

V gene: TRBV4-1
J gene: TRBJ2-1
D gene: TRBD2
CDR3 protein: CASSQKLAGLYNEQFF

V gene: TRBV2
J gene: TRBJ2-1
D gene: NA
CDR3 protein: CASKGGTGYNEQFF

V gene: TRBV27
J gene: TRBJ1-4
D gene: NA
CDR3 protein: CASRTGAKEKLFF

V gene: TRBV4-2
J gene: TRBJ2-2
D gene: TRBD2
CDR3 protein: CASSHPGVAGDSGTGELFF

V gene: TRBV6-5
J gene: TRBJ2-7
D gene: NA
CDR3 protein: CASSLLRAPPSEQYF

V gene: TRBV18
J gene: TRBJ2-1
D gene: NA
CDR3 protein: CASSPPSQGSYEQFF

V gene: TRBV19
J gene: TRBJ1-4
D gene: NA
CDR3 protein: CASSPGAPNEKLFF

V gene: TRBV9
J gene: TRBJ1-6
D gene: TRBD1
CDR3 protein: CASSDRQGRGSPLHF

V gene: TRBV9
J gene: TRBJ2-1
D gene: NA
CDR3 protein: CASSPRTGGEQFF

V gene: TRBV5-4
J gene: TRBJ1-6
D gene: NA
CDR3 protein: CASSLGTVSPLHF

V gene: TRBV5-1
J gene: TRBJ2-2
D gene: NA
CDR3 protein: CASSLEGLSIAGELFF

V gene: TRBV6-4
J gene: TRBJ2-1
D gene: TRBD1
CDR3 protein: CASSVDNRGSYNEQFF

V gene: TRBV6-6
J gene: TRBJ1-2
D gene: TRBD1
CDR3 protein: CASSSPTGGPTYGYTF